This is a list of T cell receptor beta chains from one sample in a study of CD8 T cells in Susac syndrome. TCRdb reprocessed the immunoSEQ multiplex PCR reads with MiXCR, giving one entry per CDR3 protein. The repertoire includes roughly 150,000 distinct CDR3 sequences, roughly 95% of them detected once, and almost 0.095% sits in the top ten. Sequencing was carried out using CD4+ T cells from PBMCs. These receptor sequences come from a human donor with multiple sclerosis. Each CDR3 is given with its conserved first and last residue. D genes are given only for firm matches. Clone size appears in some rows only: once, few, many, or a class for an expanded clone.

D gene: NA
clone size: NA
V gene: TRBV5-8
J gene: TRBJ2-5
CDR3 DNA: TGTGCCAGCAGCCCCACGCATTTCTCTGAGGAGACCCAGTACTTC
CDR3 protein: CASSPTHFSEETQYF

D gene: NA
clone size: NA
V gene: TRBV29-1
J gene: TRBJ2-1
CDR3 DNA: TGCAGCGTTGAAGCGGCCTACAATGAGCAGTTCTTC
CDR3 protein: CSVEAAYNEQFF

D gene: NA
clone size: NA
V gene: TRBV7-9
J gene: TRBJ2-2
CDR3 DNA: TGTGCCAGCAGCTTTTCCTGGGAGCTGTTTTTT
CDR3 protein: CASSFSWELFF

D gene: TRBD2
clone size: NA
V gene: TRBV20-1
J gene: TRBJ2-1
CDR3 DNA: TGCAGTGCTAGAGATCCTAGCGGGAGCTCCTACAATGAGCAGTTCTTC
CDR3 protein: CSARDPSGSSYNEQFF

D gene: NA
clone size: NA
V gene: TRBV5-4
J gene: TRBJ1-2
CDR3 DNA: TGTGCCAGCAGCTCCCCGAAGGGCCGCCCTCTTGGCTACACCTTC
CDR3 protein: CASSSPKGRPLGYTF

D gene: NA
clone size: NA
V gene: TRBV5-1
J gene: TRBJ1-1
CDR3 DNA: TGCGCCAGCAGCGTTGACAACCCGAACACTGAAGCTTTCTTT
CDR3 protein: CASSVDNPNTEAFF

D gene: TRBD2
clone size: NA
V gene: TRBV6-5
J gene: TRBJ2-3
CDR3 DNA: TGTGCCAGCAGTTACTCGAATCTAGCGGGAGGGACCACAGATACGCAGTATTTT
CDR3 protein: CASSYSNLAGGTTDTQYF

D gene: NA
clone size: NA
V gene: TRBV27
J gene: TRBJ1-6
CDR3 DNA: TGTGCCAGCAGTTACCTCACAAATTCACCCCTCCACTTT
CDR3 protein: CASSYLTNSPLHF

D gene: NA
clone size: NA
V gene: TRBV29-1
J gene: TRBJ1-4
CDR3 DNA: TGCAGCGCCTCCCGGGACGGGGGGGAAAAACTGTTTTTT
CDR3 protein: CSASRDGGEKLFF

D gene: NA
clone size: NA
V gene: TRBV2
J gene: TRBJ2-5
CDR3 DNA: TGTGCCAGCATGGGAGGCGGATGGGAGACCCAGTACTTC
CDR3 protein: CASMGGGWETQYF

D gene: TRBD2
clone size: NA
V gene: TRBV6-1
J gene: TRBJ2-3
CDR3 DNA: TGTGCCAGCAGTGAATCCGGGAGGGCAGATACGCAGTATTTT
CDR3 protein: CASSESGRADTQYF

D gene: NA
clone size: NA
V gene: TRBV18
J gene: TRBJ2-3
CDR3 DNA: TGTGCCAGCTCACGAGGGACCGCGGATACGCAGTATTTT
CDR3 protein: CASSRGTADTQYF

D gene: NA
clone size: NA
V gene: TRBV15
J gene: TRBJ2-1
CDR3 DNA: TGTGCCACCAGCAGAGAGGATGAGCAGTTCTTC
CDR3 protein: CATSREDEQFF

D gene: NA
clone size: NA
V gene: TRBV2
J gene: TRBJ1-5
CDR3 DNA: TGTGCCAGCAGGGGGAACAATCAGCCCCAGCATTTT
CDR3 protein: CASRGNNQPQHF

D gene: NA
clone size: NA
V gene: TRBV19
J gene: TRBJ2-3
CDR3 DNA: TGTGCCAGTAGTATAAATGCAGATACGCAGTATTTT
CDR3 protein: CASSINADTQYF

D gene: TRBD2
clone size: NA
V gene: TRBV19
J gene: TRBJ2-6
CDR3 DNA: TGTGCCAGTAGTCCCGGACTAGCGCTTCACTCTGGGGCCAACGTCCTGACTTTC
CDR3 protein: CASSPGLALHSGANVLTF

D gene: NA
clone size: NA
V gene: TRBV3-1
J gene: TRBJ1-2
CDR3 DNA: TGTGCCAGCAGCCAAGAGGACACACACTATGGCTACACCTTC
CDR3 protein: CASSQEDTHYGYTF

D gene: TRBD2
clone size: NA
V gene: TRBV5-1
J gene: TRBJ2-7
CDR3 DNA: TGCGCCAGCAGCTACTGGGGGACTAGCGGGAGATTAGGTTCCTACGAGCAGTACTTC
CDR3 protein: CASSYWGTSGRLGSYEQYF

D gene: TRBD1
clone size: NA
V gene: TRBV20-1
J gene: TRBJ2-4
CDR3 DNA: TGCAGTGCTAGAGAAGAGGGGGCTGTTGACATTCAGTACTTC
CDR3 protein: CSAREEGAVDIQYF

D gene: NA
clone size: NA
V gene: TRBV5-1
J gene: TRBJ2-2
CDR3 DNA: TGCGCCAGCAGCTTAGGGTCCGGGGAGCTGTTTTTT
CDR3 protein: CASSLGSGELFF

D gene: NA
clone size: NA
V gene: TRBV19
J gene: TRBJ1-1
CDR3 DNA: TGTGCCAGTAGTGGTGTTCTGAACACTGAAGCTTTCTTT
CDR3 protein: CASSGVLNTEAFF

D gene: NA
clone size: once
V gene: TRBV3-1
J gene: TRBJ1-2
CDR3 DNA: TGTGCCAGCAGCAATACCCGGACTACAGGAGGCTACACCTTC
CDR3 protein: CASSNTRTTGGYTF

D gene: TRBD1
clone size: NA
V gene: TRBV5-8
J gene: TRBJ2-2
CDR3 DNA: TGTGCCAGCAGCATTAGACAGGGGAAGAACACCGGGGAGCTGTTTTTT
CDR3 protein: CASSIRQGKNTGELFF

D gene: NA
clone size: NA
V gene: TRBV18
J gene: TRBJ1-2
CDR3 DNA: TGTGCCAGCTCACCTGCTGACAGTAACTATGGCTACACCTTC
CDR3 protein: CASSPADSNYGYTF

D gene: NA
clone size: NA
V gene: TRBV4-2
J gene: TRBJ2-6
CDR3 DNA: TGTGCCAGCAGCCAAGGAACTGGGGCCAACGTCCTGACTTTC
CDR3 protein: CASSQGTGANVLTF

D gene: NA
clone size: once
V gene: TRBV12-3/TRBV12-4
J gene: TRBJ2-1
CDR3 DNA: TGTGCCAGCAGTAAACCCGGGACAACCTACAATGAGCAGTTCTTC
CDR3 protein: CASSKPGTTYNEQFF

D gene: NA
clone size: NA
V gene: TRBV7-2
J gene: TRBJ1-3
CDR3 DNA: TGTGCCAGCAGCTTAACGGCGAGCTCTGGAAACACCATATATTTT
CDR3 protein: CASSLTASSGNTIYF

D gene: NA
clone size: NA
V gene: TRBV23-1
J gene: TRBJ1-1
CDR3 DNA: TGCGCCAGCAGTCAATACGCCGATGGGCAGAGGAACACTGAAGCTTTCTTT
CDR3 protein: CASSQYADGQRNTEAFF

D gene: NA
clone size: NA
V gene: TRBV7-8
J gene: TRBJ1-1
CDR3 DNA: TGTGCCAGCAGCTTAGTCGGGGCAGCGGGCACTGAAGCTTTCTTT
CDR3 protein: CASSLVGAAGTEAFF

D gene: NA
clone size: NA
V gene: TRBV6-5
J gene: TRBJ2-3
CDR3 DNA: TGTGCCAGCAGTTACTCGGATTCGGGTACGCAGTATTTT
CDR3 protein: CASSYSDSGTQYF